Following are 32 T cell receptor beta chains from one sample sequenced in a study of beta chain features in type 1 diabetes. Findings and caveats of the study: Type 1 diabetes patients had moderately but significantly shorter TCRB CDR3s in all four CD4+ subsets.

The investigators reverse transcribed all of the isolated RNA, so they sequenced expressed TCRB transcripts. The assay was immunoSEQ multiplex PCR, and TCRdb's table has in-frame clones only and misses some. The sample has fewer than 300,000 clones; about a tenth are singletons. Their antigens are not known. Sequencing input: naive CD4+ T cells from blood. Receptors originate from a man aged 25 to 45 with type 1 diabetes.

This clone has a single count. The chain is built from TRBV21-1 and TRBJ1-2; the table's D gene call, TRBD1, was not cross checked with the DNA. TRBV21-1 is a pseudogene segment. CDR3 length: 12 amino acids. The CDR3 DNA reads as TGTGCCAGCGCAGGGGCAGGCTATGGCTACACCTTC. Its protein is CASAGAGYGYTF.

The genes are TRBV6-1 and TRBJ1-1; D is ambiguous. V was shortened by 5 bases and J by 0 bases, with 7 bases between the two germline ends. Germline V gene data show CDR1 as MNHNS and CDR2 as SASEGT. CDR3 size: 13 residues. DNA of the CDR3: TGTGCCAGCAGTTCGGGGTTGAACACTGAAGCTTTCTTT. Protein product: CASSSGLNTEAFF.

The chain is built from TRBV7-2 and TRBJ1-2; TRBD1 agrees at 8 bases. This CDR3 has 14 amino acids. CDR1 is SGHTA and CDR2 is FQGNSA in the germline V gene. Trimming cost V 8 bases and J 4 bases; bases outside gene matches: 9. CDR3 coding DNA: TGTGCCAGCGCCTTGGGTCAGGGGGCCTATGGCTACACCTTC. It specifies CASALGQGAYGYTF.

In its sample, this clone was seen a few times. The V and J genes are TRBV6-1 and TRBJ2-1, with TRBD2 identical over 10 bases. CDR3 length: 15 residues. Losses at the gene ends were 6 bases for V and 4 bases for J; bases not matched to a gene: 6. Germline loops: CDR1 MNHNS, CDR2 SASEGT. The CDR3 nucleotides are TGTGCCAGCAGGAAACCGACTAGCGGGTACAATGAGCAGTTCTTC. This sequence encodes CASRKPTSGYNEQFF.

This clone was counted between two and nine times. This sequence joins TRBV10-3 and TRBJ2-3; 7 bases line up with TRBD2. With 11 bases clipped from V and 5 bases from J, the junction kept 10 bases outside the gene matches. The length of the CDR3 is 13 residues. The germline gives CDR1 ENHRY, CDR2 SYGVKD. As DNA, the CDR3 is TGTGCCTCTTTGGGGGGGACTCAAGATACGCAGTATTTT. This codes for CASLGGTQDTQYF.

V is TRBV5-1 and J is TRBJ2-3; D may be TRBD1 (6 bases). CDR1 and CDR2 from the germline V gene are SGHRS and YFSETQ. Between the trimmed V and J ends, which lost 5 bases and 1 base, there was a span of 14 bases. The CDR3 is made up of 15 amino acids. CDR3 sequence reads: CASSPGVRGTDTQYF. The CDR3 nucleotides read TGCGCCAGCAGTCCAGGGGTTAGGGGCACAGATACGCAGTATTTT.

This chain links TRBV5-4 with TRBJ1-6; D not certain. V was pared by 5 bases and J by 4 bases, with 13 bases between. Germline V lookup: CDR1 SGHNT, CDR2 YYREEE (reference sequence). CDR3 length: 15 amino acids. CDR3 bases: TGTGCCAGCAGTCCTAAAGGAGAGTATAATTCACCCCTCCACTTT. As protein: CASSPKGEYNSPLHF.

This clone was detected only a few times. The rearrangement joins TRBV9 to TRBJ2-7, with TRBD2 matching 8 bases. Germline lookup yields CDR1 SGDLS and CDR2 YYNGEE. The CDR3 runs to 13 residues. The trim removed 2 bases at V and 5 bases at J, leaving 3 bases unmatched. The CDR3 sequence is CASSVGGDNEQYF. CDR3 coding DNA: TGTGCCAGCAGCGTCGGGGGGGACAACGAGCAGTACTTC.

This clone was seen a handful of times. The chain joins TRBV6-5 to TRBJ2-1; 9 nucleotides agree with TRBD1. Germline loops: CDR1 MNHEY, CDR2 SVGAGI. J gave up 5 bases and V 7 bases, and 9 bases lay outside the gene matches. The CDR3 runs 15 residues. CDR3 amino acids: CASTTGTGRNNEQFF. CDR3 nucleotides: TGTGCCAGCACCACCGGGACAGGGCGAAACAATGAGCAGTTCTTC.

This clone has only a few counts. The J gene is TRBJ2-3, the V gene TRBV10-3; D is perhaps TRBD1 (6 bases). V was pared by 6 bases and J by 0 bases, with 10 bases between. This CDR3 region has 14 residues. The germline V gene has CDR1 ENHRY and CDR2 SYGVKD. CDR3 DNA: TGTGCCATCAGCAGGGGCCCTAGCACAGATACGCAGTATTTT. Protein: CAISRGPSTDTQYF.

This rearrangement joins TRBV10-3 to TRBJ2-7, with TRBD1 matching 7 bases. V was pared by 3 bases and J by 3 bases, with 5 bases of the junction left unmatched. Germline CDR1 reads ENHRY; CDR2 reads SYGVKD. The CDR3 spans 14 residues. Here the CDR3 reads CAISDGTEHYEQYF. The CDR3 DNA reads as TGTGCCATCAGTGATGGGACAGAACACTACGAGCAGTACTTC.

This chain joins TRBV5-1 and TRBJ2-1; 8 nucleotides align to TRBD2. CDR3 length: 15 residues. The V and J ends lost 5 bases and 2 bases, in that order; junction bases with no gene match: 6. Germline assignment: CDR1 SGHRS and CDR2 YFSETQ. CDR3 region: CASSYSGDTYNEQFF. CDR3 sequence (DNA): TGCGCCAGCAGTTATAGCGGGGACACCTACAATGAGCAGTTCTTC.

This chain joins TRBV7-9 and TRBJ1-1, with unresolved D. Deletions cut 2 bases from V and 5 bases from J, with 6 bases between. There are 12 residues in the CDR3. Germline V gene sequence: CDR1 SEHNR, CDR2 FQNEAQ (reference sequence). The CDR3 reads CASSLMETEAFF. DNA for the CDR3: TGTGCCAGCAGCTTAATGGAGACTGAAGCTTTCTTT.

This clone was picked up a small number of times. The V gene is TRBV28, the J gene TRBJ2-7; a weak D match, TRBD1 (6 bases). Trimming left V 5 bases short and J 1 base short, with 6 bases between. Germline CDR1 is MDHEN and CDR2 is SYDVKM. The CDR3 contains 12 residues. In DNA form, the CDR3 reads TGTGCCAGCAGTCAGGGGTCCTACGAGCAGTACTTC. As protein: CASSQGSYEQYF.

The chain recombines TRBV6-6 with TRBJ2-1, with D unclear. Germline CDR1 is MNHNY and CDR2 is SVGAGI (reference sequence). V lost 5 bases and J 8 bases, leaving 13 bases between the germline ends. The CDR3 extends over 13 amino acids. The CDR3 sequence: CASSPTSDDEQFF. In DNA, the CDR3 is TGTGCCAGCAGTCCTACCAGCGATGATGAGCAGTTCTTC.

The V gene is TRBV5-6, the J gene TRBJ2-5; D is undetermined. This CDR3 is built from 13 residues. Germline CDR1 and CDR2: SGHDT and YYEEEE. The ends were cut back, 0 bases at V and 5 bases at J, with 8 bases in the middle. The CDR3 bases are TGTGCCAGCAGCTTGGACGAGGAGGAGACCCAGTACTTC. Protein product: CASSLDEEETQYF.

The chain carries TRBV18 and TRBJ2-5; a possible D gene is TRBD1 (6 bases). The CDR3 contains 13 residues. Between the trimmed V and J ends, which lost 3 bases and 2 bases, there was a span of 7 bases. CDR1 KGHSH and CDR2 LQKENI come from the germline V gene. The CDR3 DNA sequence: TGTGCCAGCTCACCGCAGGGGCAAGAGACCCAGTACTTC. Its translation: CASSPQGQETQYF.

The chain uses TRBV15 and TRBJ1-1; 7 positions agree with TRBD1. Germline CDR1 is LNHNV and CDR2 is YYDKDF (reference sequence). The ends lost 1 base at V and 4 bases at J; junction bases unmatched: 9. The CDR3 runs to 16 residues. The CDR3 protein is CATSRGTRGLFTEAFF. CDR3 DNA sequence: TGTGCCACCAGCAGAGGTACAAGGGGGCTGTTCACTGAAGCTTTCTTT.

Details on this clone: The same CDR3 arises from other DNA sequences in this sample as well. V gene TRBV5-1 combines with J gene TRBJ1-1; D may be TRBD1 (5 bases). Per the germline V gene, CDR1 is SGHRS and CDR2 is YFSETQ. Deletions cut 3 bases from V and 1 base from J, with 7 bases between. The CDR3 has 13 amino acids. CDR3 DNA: TGCGCCAGCAGCTCCGGACAGAACACTGAAGCTTTCTTT. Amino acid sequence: CASSSGQNTEAFF.

The CDR3 is CASSEGGWKAFF. The CDR3 DNA reads TGTGCCAGCAGCGAGGGTGGCTGGAAAGCTTTCTTT. This chain uses TRBV6-6 with TRBJ1-1; D gene ambiguous. V shed 6 bases and J shed 9 bases, with 14 bases lying between them. The CDR3 length is 12 residues. Germline V CDR1 and CDR2: MNHNY, SVGAGI (reference sequence).

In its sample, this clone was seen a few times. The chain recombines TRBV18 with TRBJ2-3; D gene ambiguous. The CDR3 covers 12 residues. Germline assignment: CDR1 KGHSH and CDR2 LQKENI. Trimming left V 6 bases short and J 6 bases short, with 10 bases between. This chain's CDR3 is CASSSVEDTQYF. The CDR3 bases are TGTGCCAGCTCGTCGGTGGAGGATACGCAGTATTTT.

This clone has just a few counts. CDR3 amino acids: CAIGGDTDTQYF. As DNA, the CDR3 is TGTGCCATAGGCGGAGACACAGATACGCAGTATTTT. This sequence joins TRBV30 and TRBJ2-3, with D unresolved. V was trimmed by 8 bases and J by 2 bases, leaving 11 bases between them. CDR1 is GTSNPN, CDR2 SVGIG, per germline (reference sequence). This CDR3 comprises 12 residues.

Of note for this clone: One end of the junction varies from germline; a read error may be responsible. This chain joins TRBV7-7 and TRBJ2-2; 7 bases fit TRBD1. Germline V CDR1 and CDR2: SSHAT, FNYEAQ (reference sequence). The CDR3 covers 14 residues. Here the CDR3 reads CASSLGDSTGELFF. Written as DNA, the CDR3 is TGTGCTAGCAGCTTGGGGGACAGCACCGGGGAGCTGTTTTTT.

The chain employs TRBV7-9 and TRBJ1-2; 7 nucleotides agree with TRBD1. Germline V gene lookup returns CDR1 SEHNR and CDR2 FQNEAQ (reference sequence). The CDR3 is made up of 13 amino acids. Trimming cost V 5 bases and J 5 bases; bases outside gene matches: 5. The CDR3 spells CASSPSGQYGYTF. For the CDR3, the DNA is TGTGCCAGCAGCCCGTCGGGACAGTATGGCTACACCTTC.

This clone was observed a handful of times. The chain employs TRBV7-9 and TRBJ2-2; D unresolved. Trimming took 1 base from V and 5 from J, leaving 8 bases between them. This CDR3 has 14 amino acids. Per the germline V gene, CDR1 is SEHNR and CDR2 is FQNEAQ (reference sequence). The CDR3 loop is CASSLGFETGELFF. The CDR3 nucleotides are TGTGCCAGCAGCTTAGGTTTCGAGACCGGGGAGCTGTTTTTT.

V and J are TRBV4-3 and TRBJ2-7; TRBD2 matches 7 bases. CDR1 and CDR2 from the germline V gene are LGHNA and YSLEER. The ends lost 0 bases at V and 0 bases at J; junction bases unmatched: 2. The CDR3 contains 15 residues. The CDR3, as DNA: TGCGCCAGCAGCCAAGATAAGCGGGGCTCCTACGAGCAGTACTTC. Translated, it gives CASSQDKRGSYEQYF.

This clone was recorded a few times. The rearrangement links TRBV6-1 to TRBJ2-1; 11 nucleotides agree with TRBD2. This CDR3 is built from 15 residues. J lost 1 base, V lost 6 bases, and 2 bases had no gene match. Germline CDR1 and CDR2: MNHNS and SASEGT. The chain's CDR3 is CASRRLAGSYNEQFF. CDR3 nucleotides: TGTGCCAGCAGACGACTAGCGGGGTCCTACAATGAGCAGTTCTTC.

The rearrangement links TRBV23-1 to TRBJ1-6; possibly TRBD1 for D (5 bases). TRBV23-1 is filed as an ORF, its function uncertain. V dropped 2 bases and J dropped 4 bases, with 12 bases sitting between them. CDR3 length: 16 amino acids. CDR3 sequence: CASSQNRQGYNSPLHF. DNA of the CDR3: TGCGCCAGCAGTCAAAACAGGCAAGGGTATAATTCACCCCTCCACTTT.

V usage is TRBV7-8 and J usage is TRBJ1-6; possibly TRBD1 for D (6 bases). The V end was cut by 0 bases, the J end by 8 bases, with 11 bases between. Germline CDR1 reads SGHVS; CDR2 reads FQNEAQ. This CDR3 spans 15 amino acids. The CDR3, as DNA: TGTGCCAGCAGCTTAGCGACAGGCGATTATTCACCCCTCCACTTT. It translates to CASSLATGDYSPLHF.

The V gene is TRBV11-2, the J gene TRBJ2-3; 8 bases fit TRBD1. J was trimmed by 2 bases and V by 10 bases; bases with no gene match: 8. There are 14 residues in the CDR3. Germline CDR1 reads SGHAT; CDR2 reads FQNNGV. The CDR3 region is CATAWDRSTDTQYF. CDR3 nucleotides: TGTGCCACGGCTTGGGACAGGTCCACAGATACGCAGTATTTT.

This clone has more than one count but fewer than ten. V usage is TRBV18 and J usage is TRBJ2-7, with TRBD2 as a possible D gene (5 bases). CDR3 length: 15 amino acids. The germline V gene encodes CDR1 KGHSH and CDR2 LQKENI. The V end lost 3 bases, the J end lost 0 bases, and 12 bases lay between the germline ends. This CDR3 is CASSPQDFSSYEQYF. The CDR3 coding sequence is TGTGCCAGCTCACCCCAGGACTTCAGCTCCTACGAGCAGTACTTC. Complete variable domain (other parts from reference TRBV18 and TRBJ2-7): NAGVMQNPRHLVRRRGQEARLRCSPMKGHSHVYWYRQLPEEGLKFMVYLQKENIIDESGMPKERFSAEFPKEGPSILRIQQVVRGDSAAYFCASSPQDFSSYEQYFGPGTRLTVT.

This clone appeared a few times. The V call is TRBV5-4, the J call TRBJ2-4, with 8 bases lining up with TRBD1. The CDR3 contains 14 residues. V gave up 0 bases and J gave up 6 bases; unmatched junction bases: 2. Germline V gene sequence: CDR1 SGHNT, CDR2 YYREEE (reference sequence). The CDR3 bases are TGTGCCAGCAGCTTGGCTCAGGGGGCAAACATTCAGTACTTC. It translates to CASSLAQGANIQYF.